This TCR beta chain was sequenced during a study of blood T cells in healthy people across ages. Study-level results: Donors of long life had a larger count of naive CD4+ cells and greater diversity than aged donors. Age showed a roughly linear inverse relationship with TCR beta diversity per million T cells. TCR beta diversity tracked closely with naive T cell percentage.

The CDR3 consists of 14 residues. Trimming took 5 bases from V and 2 from J, leaving 10 bases between them. CDR1 MDHEN and CDR2 SYDVKM come from the germline V gene. The second PCR ran roughly 6 to 11 cycles with a sample-barcoded 5' primer and J-beta primers. Each cDNA was tagged by a template-switch adaptor containing 12 random nucleotides. TCRdb reprocessed the 5' RACE reads via MiXCR and lists one record per CDR3 protein. This sample has about 970,000 distinct CDR3 sequences; 45% to 60% occur once, and the top ten carry roughly 23%. Concerning this clonotype: What it binds is not known.

The sequence came from a woman aged 60-75 years in good health. The sample consisted of blood. The chain has TRBV28 and TRBJ2-1, with D possibly matching TRBD1 (6 bases). In nucleotides, the CDR3 is TGTGCCAGCAGTCGACAGGCAACCTACAATGAGCAGTTCTTC. Its translation is CASSRQATYNEQFF.